Detailed here is one T cell receptor beta chain. Its antigen remains unknown. This specimen belongs to a study of cytomegalovirus exposure and HLA in healthy donors. Broader study findings: The CMV antigen specificity of a few CMV-associated chains was confirmed through in vitro analysis.

V shed 1 base, J shed 2 bases, and the junction held 0 bases outside the gene matches. CDR1 is SEHNR, CDR2 FQNEAQ, per germline (reference sequence). CDR3 length: 14 residues. Donors were ostensibly healthy at sampling, although undocumented immune exposures were probable. The study ran its PCR with 60 Vbeta and 13 Jbeta primers. Clones were read by immunoSEQ multiplex PCR, and TCRdb kept only the in-frame ones, dropping some. The repertoire holds 100,000 or so clones, with around three quarters as singletons. This TCR came from a woman aged 50 to 60 in good health and CMV-seropositive. V usage is TRBV7-9 and J usage is TRBJ1-2; 8 bases agree with TRBD1. Source material: PBMCs. CDR3 nucleotide sequence: TGTGCCAGCAGCTTAGGGACAGGGAACTATGGCTACACCTTC. Translated: CASSLGTGNYGYTF.